These 18 T cell receptor beta chains share one sample of origin, sequenced in a study of shared T cell receptors in the human thymus. The method was immunoSEQ multiplex PCR; TCRdb's version includes in-frame clones alone and lacks a portion of them. The data contain more than 550,000 clones, around 87% of them singletons. These data are also associated with another study on human thymus T cells.

Sequenced input: thymocytes. The receptors stem from a boy under three years old with a congenital heart defect.

The chain uses TRBV6-1 and TRBJ1-5; TRBD1 might be the D (6 bases). The germline V gene encodes CDR1 MNHNS and CDR2 SASEGT. The CDR3 is made up of 17 amino acids. V was shortened by 4 bases and J by 0 bases, with 16 bases between the two germline ends. DNA for the CDR3: TGTGCCAGCAGTGTAGTCGGGACATCTAATAGCAATCAGCCCCAGCATTTT. It translates to CASSVVGTSNSNQPQHF.

This sequence joins TRBV27 and TRBJ2-7, with 13 nucleotides matching TRBD2. V gave up 6 bases and J gave up 2 bases; unmatched junction bases: 4. The CDR3 totals 15 residues. Germline CDR1 and CDR2: MNHEY and SMNVEV (reference sequence). The CDR3 is CASRPGLAGTYEQYF. In nucleotides, the CDR3 is TGTGCCAGCAGACCGGGACTAGCGGGAACCTACGAGCAGTACTTC.

This rearrangement joins TRBV5-1 to TRBJ2-5; 11 positions match TRBD2. This CDR3 comprises 15 residues. V lost 4 bases and J lost 4; bases outside the gene matches: 6. CDR1 and CDR2 (germline): SGHRS, YFSETQ. The CDR3 DNA follows: TGCGCCAGCAGCGCACTAGCGGGGGTGGGAGAGACCCAGTACTTC. This gives the protein CASSALAGVGETQYF.

V and J are TRBV29-1 and TRBJ2-3; 9 bases agree with TRBD2. Germline loops: CDR1 SQVTM, CDR2 ANQGSEA. The CDR3 totals 14 residues. V gave up 6 bases and J gave up 3 bases; unmatched junction bases: 7. The CDR3 DNA follows: TGCAGCGTAAAAGCGGGGGGCGGGACAGATACGCAGTATTTT. This gives the protein CSVKAGGGTDTQYF.

The chain has TRBV11-3 and TRBJ2-1, with D perhaps TRBD2 (5 bases). Germline CDR1 reads SGHNT; CDR2 reads YENEEA. There are 15 residues in the CDR3. V was trimmed by 5 bases and J by 6 bases, leaving 17 bases between them. In DNA, the CDR3 is TGTGCCAGCAGCCATTCTAGCTCCGGCGTCAATGAGCAGTTCTTC. It yields the protein CASSHSSSGVNEQFF. Complete variable domain (other parts from reference TRBV11-3 and TRBJ2-1): EAGVVQSPRYKIIEKKQPVAFWCNPISGHNTLYWYLQNLGQGPELLIRYENEEAVDDSQLPKDRFSAERLKGVDSTLKIQPAELGDSAVYLCASSHSSSGVNEQFFGPGTRLTVL.

The CDR3 DNA sequence: TGTGCCAGCAGTGAAGCGCTTCATGGCAGGGACTACGAGCAGTACTTC. It is translated as CASSEALHGRDYEQYF. This rearrangement joins TRBV6-1 to TRBJ2-7, with a tentative D call TRBD1 (5 bases). Deletions cut 0 bases from V and 3 bases from J, with 15 bases between. The CDR3 length is 16 residues. Germline CDR1 reads MNHNS; CDR2 reads SASEGT.

This clone is a singleton in its sample. The CDR3 DNA reads as TGTGCCAGCAGCCCCGGGGGTAGCGGGGGCCCACGGCCCTACGAGCAGTACTTC. It codes for CASSPGGSGGPRPYEQYF. V usage is TRBV7-9 and J usage is TRBJ2-7, with TRBD2 matching 9 bases. The CDR3 loop spans 18 amino acids. The germline V gene has CDR1 SEHNR and CDR2 FQNEAQ (reference sequence). J lost 2 bases, V lost 5 bases, and 16 bases had no gene match. The full variable domain, completed using reference TRBV7-9 and TRBJ2-7, is DTGVSQNPRHKITKRGQNVTFRCDPISEHNRLYWYRQTLGQGPEFLTYFQNEAQLEKSRLLSDRFSAERPKGSFSTLEIQRTEQGDSAMYLCASSPGGSGGPRPYEQYFGPGTRLTVT.

This clone has just one count. This chain connects TRBV30 to TRBJ1-3, with 9 bases identical to TRBD1. The CDR3 spans 13 residues. Germline CDR1 is GTSNPN and CDR2 is SVGIG (reference sequence). Trimming cost V 4 bases and J 4 bases; bases outside gene matches: 2. CDR3 amino acids: CAWKGTGGNTIYF. The CDR3 DNA reads as TGTGCCTGGAAGGGGACAGGGGGAAACACCATATATTTT.

This clone was counted a single time. This rearrangement joins TRBV28 to TRBJ1-5; TRBD1 might be the D (5 bases). Trimming shortened V by 6 bases and J by 0 bases, and 18 bases separated the two germline ends. The CDR3 sequence is 17 residues long. The germline gives CDR1 MDHEN, CDR2 SYDVKM. The CDR3 protein is CASRIDQGISSNQPQHF. In DNA form, the CDR3 reads TGTGCCAGCAGGATAGACCAGGGAATTAGTAGCAATCAGCCCCAGCATTTT.

The V gene is TRBV4-3, the J gene TRBJ2-1; 7 bases line up with TRBD2. The V and J ends lost 1 base and 5 bases, in that order; junction bases with no gene match: 5. The CDR3 spans 15 residues. Germline values: CDR1 LGHNA, CDR2 YSLEER. The CDR3 DNA sequence: TGCGCCAGCAGCCAAGCCCAGCGGGGTGACAATGAGCAGTTCTTC. Translation gives CASSQAQRGDNEQFF.

The chain is built from TRBV6-1 and TRBJ1-2, with TRBD1 matching over 12 bases. This CDR3 spans 17 amino acids. Germline values: CDR1 MNHNS, CDR2 SASEGT. The V gene end was trimmed by 4 bases and the J gene end by 2 bases; junction bases not matched to a gene: 8. The CDR3 here is CASSVPGQGALNYGYTF. In DNA form, the CDR3 reads TGTGCCAGCAGTGTTCCGGGACAGGGGGCCCTCAACTATGGCTACACCTTC.

This clone has just one count. V gene TRBV15 combines with J gene TRBJ1-3; D is possibly TRBD1 (6 bases). The CDR3 is made up of 12 amino acids. Looked up from germline, CDR1 is LNHNV and CDR2 is YYDKDF (reference sequence). The V and J ends lost 11 bases and 2 bases respectively, with 10 bases between them. The CDR3 sequence is CAVTGTGNTIYF. In nucleotides, the CDR3 is TGTGCCGTTACAGGGACTGGAAACACCATATATTTT.

The chain recombines TRBV4-2 with TRBJ2-1; tentatively, D is TRBD2 (6 bases). The CDR3 covers 14 residues. The ends were cut back, 3 bases at V and 8 bases at J, with 14 bases in the middle. Germline V gene sequence: CDR1 LGHNA, CDR2 YNFKEQ. The CDR3 spells CASSQEGSRDEQFF. CDR3 DNA sequence: TGTGCCAGCAGCCAGGAGGGATCTCGGGATGAGCAGTTCTTC.

This chain links TRBV6-5 with TRBJ1-2; D ambiguous. V lost 0 bases to trimming and J lost 6 bases, with 17 bases between them. The CDR3 length is 16 residues. The germline CDR1 and CDR2 sequences are MNHEY and SVGAGI. CDR3 coding DNA: TGTGCCAGCAGTTACTCGATGGGCACATCCGGTAATGGCTACACCTTC. This encodes CASSYSMGTSGNGYTF.

This chain uses TRBV19 with TRBJ1-5, with D possibly matching TRBD1 (6 bases). Germline V gene data show CDR1 as LNHDA and CDR2 as SQIVND (reference sequence). Trimming removed 6 bases from V and 5 bases from J, with 20 bases in between. The CDR3 extends over 16 amino acids. CDR3 coding DNA: TGTGCCAGTAGAGTATTTCGAGGCAGGGGAGATCAGCCCCAGCATTTT. Translating it yields CASRVFRGRGDQPQHF.

The chain is built from TRBV5-5 and TRBJ1-2; D might be TRBD1 (5 bases). This CDR3 has 15 residues. Germline CDR1 is SGHKS and CDR2 is YYEKEE (reference sequence). The germline V and J ends were trimmed by 1 base and 4 bases, with 14 bases remaining between them. This CDR3 is CASSLNTGVTYGYTF. The CDR3 coding sequence is TGTGCCAGCAGCTTGAACACAGGAGTGACCTATGGCTACACCTTC.

V gene TRBV28 combines with J gene TRBJ2-2; 9 bases line up with TRBD1. Germline CDR1 MDHEN, CDR2 SYDVKM. Germline trimming cut 3 bases from V and 7 bases from J; bases unmatched to any gene: 12. CDR3 size: 17 residues. The CDR3 spells CASSFLLGTGKGGELFF. DNA of the CDR3: TGTGCCAGCAGTTTCCTGCTCGGGACAGGGAAGGGCGGGGAGCTGTTTTTT.

The chain carries TRBV4-1 and TRBJ1-1; no clear D. The V gene's germline CDR1 is MGHRA and CDR2 YSYEKL. V lost 4 bases and J lost 2, with 14 bases in between. This CDR3 is 15 amino acids long. The CDR3 sequence is CASSLEIPGNTEAFF. The CDR3 nucleotides read TGCGCCAGCAGCCTAGAAATTCCAGGTAACACTGAAGCTTTCTTT.